The 12 T cell receptor beta chains below all came from one sample that was sequenced in a study of T cells in Graves' hyperthyroidism and ophthalmopathy. Researchers amplified the TCR beta CDR3 regions from RNA transcripts. Researchers ran a first-round RT-PCR on the TCR CDR3 using the HTBI primer set. TCRdb reprocessed the multiplex PCR reads with MiXCR, giving one entry per CDR3 protein. The sample comprises 750,000 to 950,000 distinct CDR3 sequences, around 39% of which are singletons, and about 8.9% rests with the top ten. The sequenced sample was blood. These TCRs come from a man younger than 35 with Graves' hyperthyroidism.

In this sample, this clonotype turned up a few times. This chain joins TRBV12-3 or TRBV12-4 and TRBJ1-1; 12 bases are a match to TRBD1. The CDR3 contains 16 residues. V shed 6 bases and J 4 bases; nucleotides not matched to a gene: 9. The CDR3 reads CASRPGQGAGITEAFF. The DNA of the CDR3 is TGTGCCAGCAGGCCGGGACAGGGGGCGGGTATCACTGAAGCTTTCTTT.

This chain uses TRBV4-3 with TRBJ1-6; no reliable D call. Trimming took off 0 bases at V and 9 bases at J, with 9 bases between the two ends. In germline, CDR1 is LGHNA, CDR2 YSLEER. This CDR3 region has 14 residues. The CDR3 loop reads CASSQDWRVSPLHF. The DNA of the CDR3 is TGCGCCAGCAGCCAAGATTGGAGGGTTTCACCCCTCCACTTT.

Remarks on this clonotype: An end of the junction differs from the germline gene, which may be a read error. This chain links TRBV7-3 with TRBJ1-4; weak D call: TRBD1 (5 bases). The germline gives CDR1 SGHTA, CDR2 FQGTGA. The CDR3 length is 16 residues. The CDR3 sequence is CASSQDEMFWGEKLFF. CDR3 coding DNA: TGCGCCAGCAGCCAAGATGAAATGTTCTGGGGGGAAAAACTGTTTTTT.

This clonotype was seen repeatedly, ten times or more. V gene TRBV19 combines with J gene TRBJ1-1, with D unresolved. Trimming shortened V by 8 bases and J by 1 base, and 5 bases separated the two germline ends. The CDR3 runs 11 residues. Germline V lookup: CDR1 LNHDA, CDR2 SQIVND (reference sequence). The CDR3 DNA follows: TGTGCCAGTCGACAGAACACTGAAGCTTTCTTT. Translation gives CASRQNTEAFF.

The chain combines TRBV7-4 with TRBJ2-5; 11 nucleotides align to TRBD2. CDR1 and CDR2 from the germline V gene are SGHVT and SQSDAQ. The CDR3 runs to 16 residues. J gave up 1 base and V 4 bases, and 5 bases lay outside the gene matches. CDR3: CASSSRLAGTQETQYF. CDR3 nucleotides: TGTGCCAGCAGCTCTCGACTAGCGGGGACCCAAGAGACCCAGTACTTC.

This clonotype was seen repeatedly, ten times or more. The chain links TRBV7-9 to TRBJ1-6; possibly TRBD1 for D (6 bases). Trimming cost V 7 bases and J 7 bases, with 17 bases left between them. The CDR3 is 15 residues long. CDR1 is SEHNR, CDR2 FQNEAQ, per germline (reference sequence). This CDR3 reads CASIRAGDMNSPLHF. The CDR3 DNA is TGTGCCAGCATCCGGGCGGGGGACATGAATTCACCCCTCCACTTT.

J is TRBJ2-4 and V is TRBV7-9; 8 positions match TRBD2. The CDR3 sequence is 14 residues long. The germline CDR1 and CDR2 sequences are SEHNR and FQNEAQ (reference sequence). V was clipped by 5 bases and J by 8 bases; unmatched bases: 8. CDR3 sequence (DNA): TGTGCCAGCAGCCCAGCCGGGGGGGGATACATTCAGTACTTC. This gives the protein CASSPAGGGYIQYF.

The chain uses TRBV2 and TRBJ1-6; the D gene is possibly TRBD1 (5 bases). This CDR3 has 15 amino acids. In germline, CDR1 is SNHLY, CDR2 FYNNEI. Between the trimmed V and J ends, which lost 8 bases and 10 bases, there was a span of 21 bases. The CDR3 nucleotides are TGTGCCAGCTTAGGGGCGGGGCGATCGGGATCACCCCTCCACTTT. Translated, it gives CASLGAGRSGSPLHF.

This clonotype has ten or more counts. This chain uses TRBV20-1 with TRBJ2-7; D is unclear. This CDR3 has 11 amino acids. The V and J ends lost 4 bases and 3 bases respectively, with 7 bases between them. Per germline, CDR1 DFQATT and CDR2 SNEGSKA (reference sequence). The DNA of the CDR3 is TGCAGTGCTAAGGATGGCTACGAGCAGTACTTC. Translating it yields CSAKDGYEQYF.

The gene calls are TRBV10-3 and TRBJ1-6, with D uncertain. This CDR3 contains 15 residues. Germline V gives CDR1 ENHRY, CDR2 SYGVKD. V lost 0 bases and J 3 bases, leaving 6 bases between the germline ends. CDR3 protein: CAISESNYYNSPLHF. CDR3 bases: TGTGCCATCAGTGAGTCGAACTACTATAATTCACCCCTCCACTTT.

The rearrangement joins TRBV13 to TRBJ2-5, with 12 bases lining up with TRBD1. CDR3 length equals 15 residues. J was trimmed by 7 bases and V by 4 bases; bases with no gene match: 7. The germline CDR1 and CDR2 sequences are PRHDT and FYEKMQ (reference sequence). Here the CDR3 reads CASSSRGQGAPTQYF. The CDR3 DNA sequence: TGTGCCAGCAGCTCCAGGGGACAGGGGGCACCGACCCAGTACTTC. The full variable domain, with the rest looked up from reference TRBV13 and TRBJ2-5, is AAGVIQSPRHLIKEKRETATLKCYPIPRHDTVYWYQQGPGQDPQFLISFYEKMQSDKGSIPDRFSAQQFSDYHSELNMSSLELGDSALYFCASSSRGQGAPTQYFGPGTRLLVL.

This clonotype was detected a few times. V gene TRBV10-1 combines with J gene TRBJ1-6; D is undetermined. CDR3 length: 16 amino acids. Germline values: CDR1 WNHNN, CDR2 SYGVQD (reference sequence). V gave up 2 bases and J gave up 0 bases, with 8 bases separating them. The CDR3 DNA sequence: TGCGCCAGCAGTGAGAGGGCGGACTCCTATAATTCACCCCTCCACTTT. Translating gives CASSERADSYNSPLHF.